This TCR beta chain was found in a study of shared clonotypes between healthy human individuals (dated by TCRdb to 2020 to 2022). Context from the whole study: Two women and a few men aged 18 to 49 years were included in the cohort. Per donor, three plates each were used for CD4 naive and CD4 memory, two for CD8 naive, and one for CD8 memory. To estimate repertoire size and how much clonotypes are shared between individuals, the study performed deep sequencing of blood TCR repertoires from a few healthy adults. Libraries were prepared and TCR repertoires were sequenced by different laboratories using diverse techniques, in order to increase sequencing depth and limit assay-specific biases. Each donor's leukapheresis produced roughly between roughly 0.85 and 9 billion PBMCs.

TCR CDR3 regions were amplified from genomic DNA by multiplex PCR using the deep immunoSEQ assay. Genomic DNA extracted from each cell subset was distributed evenly over all wells of several immunoSEQ 96-well plates, and each plate served as one replicate. For sorted subsets, 150 to 250 ng of genomic DNA, equivalent to some 33,000 T cell genomes, went into each replicate PCR. The purified libraries were quantified using a Qubit 3.0 fluorometer, sized with a Bioanalyzer 2100, and then quantified again using the KAPA Library Quantification kit. Every immunoSEQ 96-well plate was sequenced on a separate single-read 150-cycle Illumina NextSeq 550 flow cell. In the authors' own workflow: Because the immunoSEQ output held only junctional sequences and lacked quality scores, the filtering could not match the filtering applied to full-length reads. Sequences were annotated with PyIR, a Python wrapper for IgBLAST v1.9, and V/J genes and CDR3 were assigned using IMGT germline references. Reads were removed for weak V/J assignments (E-value above 1e-6), missing CDR3, stop codons, out-of-frame junctions, or ambiguous translated residues. A V3J clonotype was defined by an identical inferred V gene, J gene, and CDR3 amino acid sequence. To compute the percentage overlap between repertoires, the number of shared unique clonotypes was divided by the size of the smaller repertoire. Richness of each repertoire was evaluated using RTK rarefaction, the Chao1 estimator, and Recon v2.1 estimates of unobserved clonotypes. OLGA was used to compute generation probabilities for all TCRbeta clonotypes that the gDNA method yielded from several donors. TCRdb limited this immuneACCESS table to in-frame rearrangements with V and J called. A share of clones is missing; checked studies link under half to unresolved V genes, and the rest is unexplained. The D gene and trimming were derived from the DNA, and the V and J assignments and clone size from that table. For this sample the table gives approximately 1,000,000 clones, of which roughly 77% were detected only once. Clones ranked in the top ten supply about 0.89% of the sample.

CDR1 is given as SQVTM and CDR2 as ANQGSEA, both from the germline V gene. The CDR3 holds 12 amino acids from the cysteine to the phenylalanine. Only the CDR3 DNA stays, 36 bases, in frame from base 1. To note about this clone: The target of this receptor is not known. A read error may produce the germline difference seen at one junction end.

The donors were healthy, HIV-negative adults with no recently reported acute infections or vaccinations. Every donor was a Caucasian adult residing in Nashville, Tennessee, USA. CD4+ T cells were enriched by magnetic negative selection; naive cells were then positively selected on CD45RA, and the negative fraction formed the memory subset. Blood was collected by leukapheresis, and PBMCs were isolated by Ficoll-Histopaque density gradient centrifugation and then cryopreserved in liquid nitrogen vapor phase. Analytical flow cytometry was used to check the purity and quantity of each magnetically sorted T cell population. Genomic DNA was isolated from each sorted fraction and quantified by UV absorbance on a Nanodrop 2000c. Overall study outcomes, separate from this receptor: Sampling was restricted to blood, and TCR repertoires in tissues likely differ from the TCR repertoires found in blood. Even with the large sequencing depth, rarefaction of the sorted-subset datasets indicated that sequencing was incomplete. Clonotypes shared by all four sorted-subset donors showed higher generation probabilities than non-shared clonotypes. Naive subsets generally had larger estimated clonotype richness than memory subsets. The small number of donors limited the genetic and exposure-history diversity represented. Across several donors, roughly 5.1% of naive CD4, approximately 3.6% of naive CD8, about 2.3% of memory CD4, and approximately 0.4% of memory CD8 clonotypes were shared. Pairwise subsampling led to the expectation that sequencing depth would affect the degree of clonotype sharing among donors.

The chain uses TRBV29-1 and TRBJ2-7, with a weak D call of TRBD1 (6 bases match). The clonotype originates from a man aged 18-30 years in good health. Some clones in this sample may be carry-over from other donors' samples. The sequencing input was memory CD4+ T cells from PBMCs. The sample's cell subset or site, from its label and the paper: CD45RA-negative fraction. At the DNA level, the sequence is TGCAGCGTGGAACAGGGTAGCTACGAGCATTACTTC. Translated, it gives CSVEQGSYEHYF.